These 20 T cell receptor beta chains came from one sample sequenced in a study of response to subunit inactivated influenza vaccine. TCRdb reprocessed the RT-PCR reads with MiXCR, giving one entry per CDR3 protein. The sample records 500,000 to 550,000 distinct CDR3 sequences, 6.5% to 8% being singletons. This sample comprised PBMCs from blood, obtained around 2 years after vaccination. The receptors stem from a man between 50 and 70 years old who received an inactivated influenza vaccine.

The chain has TRBV5-1 and TRBJ2-1, with D possibly TRBD1 on 6 matching bases. Trimming pared 4 bases from V and 9 bases from J, leaving 20 bases between. The CDR3 consists of 15 residues. From germline, CDR1 is SGHRS and CDR2 YFSETQ. As DNA, the CDR3 is TGCGCCAGCAGCCCAACAGGGCTGGGTAGAAGTGAGCAGTTCTTC. This gives the protein CASSPTGLGRSEQFF.

This clonotype was seen more than once but under ten times. The chain is built from TRBV20-1 and TRBJ1-5, with 9 bases that match TRBD1. Germline lookup yields CDR1 DFQATT and CDR2 SNEGSKA (reference sequence). Trimming took 6 bases from V and 11 from J; bases not matched to a gene: 17. The CDR3 extends over 15 amino acids. The CDR3 coding sequence is TGCAGTGCCCCCAGGACAGGGGAGCTTAAGATGGCCCAGCATTTT. Amino acids: CSAPRTGELKMAQHF.

The V and J genes are TRBV4-2 and TRBJ2-2; 7 positions agree with TRBD2. Trimming at V came to 0 bases and at J to 6 bases, leaving 7 bases not matched to a gene. Germline V gene sequence: CDR1 LGHNA, CDR2 YNFKEQ. The CDR3 sequence is 16 residues long. The CDR3 DNA is TGTGCCAGCAGCCAAGATATTGGGACTAATGCCGGGGAGCTGTTTTTT. Amino acids: CASSQDIGTNAGELFF.

At least ten counts were recorded for this clonotype. The rearrangement links TRBV20-1 to TRBJ2-3; no definite D call. This CDR3 comprises 16 residues. From germline, CDR1 is DFQATT and CDR2 SNEGSKA (reference sequence). Trimming stripped 3 bases from V and 5 bases from J, with 21 bases between. The CDR3 loop reads CSARLRSLWEGDTQYF. The CDR3 coding sequence is TGCAGTGCTAGGTTGCGGTCTCTTTGGGAAGGAGATACGCAGTATTTT.

This clonotype occurred many times. The V and J genes are TRBV20-1 and TRBJ2-2; 7 nucleotides match TRBD1. After removal of 6 bases from V and 7 bases from J, the junction contained 11 bases not matched to a gene. CDR1 is DFQATT and CDR2 is SNEGSKA in the germline V gene (reference sequence). This CDR3 region has 14 residues. CDR3 region: CSAQAQGRNGELFF. CDR3 nucleotides: TGCAGTGCCCAGGCACAGGGGCGGAACGGGGAGCTGTTTTTT.

This clonotype was seen many times. V and J are TRBV4-2 and TRBJ2-3; D not resolved. Germline loops: CDR1 LGHNA, CDR2 YNFKEQ. With 0 bases removed from V and 2 bases from J, the gap between germline ends came to 6 bases. This CDR3 is 14 amino acids long. CDR3 nucleotides: TGTGCCAGCAGCCAAGACGCTTCCACAGATACGCAGTATTTT. Encoded protein: CASSQDASTDTQYF.

The chain carries TRBV30 and TRBJ2-3, with 9 bases identical to TRBD1. The CDR3 consists of 16 residues. Unmatched junction bases numbered 8, after V lost 0 bases and J lost 4 bases. Germline V gene data show CDR1 as GTSNPN and CDR2 as SVGIG (reference sequence). CDR3 residues: CAWSVGGTGGADTQYF. For the CDR3, the DNA is TGTGCCTGGAGTGTAGGTGGAACAGGGGGCGCAGATACGCAGTATTTT. Filled out from reference TRBV30 and TRBJ2-3, the complete variable domain reads SQTIHQWPATLVQPVGSPLSLECTVEGTSNPNLYWYRQAAGRGLQLLFYSVGIGQISSEVPQNLSASRPQDRQFILSSKKLLLSDSGFYLCAWSVGGTGGADTQYFGPGTRLTVL.

This clonotype was counted a few times. The chain uses TRBV6-1 and TRBJ2-7, with 10 bases matching TRBD1. The CDR3 length is 18 residues. Germline CDR1 and CDR2: MNHNS and SASEGT. V trimming: 2 bases; J trimming: 3 bases; junction bases outside the gene matches: 13. Here the CDR3 DNA reads TGTGCCAGCAGTGAACGCTACCATGGACAGGGGGAGGACTACGAGCAGTACTTC. Its protein is CASSERYHGQGEDYEQYF.

The chain has TRBV6-1 and TRBJ2-7; possibly TRBD1 for D (6 bases). Trimming took 6 bases from V and 4 from J, leaving 16 bases between them. Germline assignment: CDR1 MNHNS and CDR2 SASEGT. This CDR3 comprises 14 residues. For the CDR3, the DNA is TGTGCCAGCAGAAAGGGTCCAGGGGTATACGAGCAGTACTTC. It is translated as CASRKGPGVYEQYF.

The table lists this clonotype with a few counts. J is TRBJ1-3 and V is TRBV7-2; TRBD1 agrees at 7 bases. CDR3 length: 15 residues. Germline CDR1 SGHTA, CDR2 FQGNSA. Trimming took 4 bases from V and 0 from J; bases not matched to a gene: 3. In nucleotides, the CDR3 is TGTGCCAGCAGCTGGGGACAGCACTCTGGAAACACCATATATTTT. Amino acid sequence: CASSWGQHSGNTIYF.

About this clonotype: Mismatch with germline at one junction end may stem from a read error. The gene calls are TRBV7-9 and TRBJ2-2; tentatively, D is TRBD2 (6 bases). There are 16 residues in the CDR3. Germline-derived CDR1 and CDR2 are SEHNR and FQNEAQ (reference sequence). The CDR3 DNA reads as TGTGCCAGCAACCCGCGTGATAGGGCGAACACCGGGGGGCTGTTTTTT. Its protein product is CASNPRDRANTGGLFF.

J is TRBJ1-5 and V is TRBV20-1; the D gene is possibly TRBD1 (5 bases). Trimming removed 4 bases from V and 8 bases from J, with 15 bases in between. This CDR3 contains 13 residues. From germline, CDR1 is DFQATT and CDR2 SNEGSKA (reference sequence). This chain's CDR3 is CSATQGLMEPQHF. As DNA, the CDR3 is TGCAGTGCTACTCAGGGACTGATGGAGCCCCAGCATTTT.

A few counts support this clonotype. The chain uses TRBV20-1 and TRBJ2-1; 9 bases are shared with TRBD1. CDR3 length equals 14 residues. Germline trimming cut 6 bases from V and 4 bases from J; bases unmatched to any gene: 7. Germline V gene lookup returns CDR1 DFQATT and CDR2 SNEGSKA (reference sequence). The CDR3 DNA is TGCAGTGCCCTACCGGGACAGGGATACAATGAGCAGTTCTTC. Its protein is CSALPGQGYNEQFF.

V gene TRBV7-9 combines with J gene TRBJ2-4, with D perhaps matching TRBD2 (6 bases). V dropped 2 bases and J dropped 8 bases, with 7 bases sitting between them. The CDR3 sequence is 12 residues long. Germline lookup yields CDR1 SEHNR and CDR2 FQNEAQ (reference sequence). The CDR3 spells CASSLWEDIQYF. CDR3 nucleotides: TGTGCCAGCAGCTTATGGGAGGACATTCAGTACTTC.

The chain couples TRBV7-2 to TRBJ2-2; D remains ambiguous. The CDR3 runs to 15 residues. V was pared by 1 base and J by 4 bases, with 10 bases between. Germline loops: CDR1 SGHTA, CDR2 FQGNSA. CDR3 sequence: CASSLGGQFTGELFF. In DNA form, the CDR3 reads TGTGCCAGCAGCTTAGGTGGGCAGTTCACCGGGGAGCTGTTTTTT.

Ten or more counts support this clonotype. This chain connects TRBV21-1 to TRBJ1-4; whether TRBD1, the table's D call, matches the DNA was not checked. TRBV21-1 is given as a pseudogene. The length of the CDR3 is 20 residues. The CDR3 coding sequence is TGTGCCAGCAGCAAAGTTGTTGGTGGGGACGTGAGTAAAACTAATGAAAAACTGTTTTTT. The encoded protein is CASSKVVGGDVSKTNEKLFF.

This clonotype was detected a few times. V usage is TRBV6-2 or TRBV6-3 and J usage is TRBJ2-5; TRBD1 agrees at 9 bases. From germline, CDR1 is MNHEY and CDR2 SVGEGT. This CDR3 has 14 amino acids. Trimming removed 2 bases from V and 5 bases from J; junction bases left unmatched: 3. The CDR3 spells CASSYPGTGETQYF. The CDR3 coding sequence is TGTGCCAGCAGTTACCCCGGGACAGGGGAGACCCAGTACTTC.

The chain recombines TRBV20-1 with TRBJ2-1, with D perhaps TRBD2 (5 bases). The CDR3 length is 13 residues. CDR1 and CDR2 from the germline V gene are DFQATT and SNEGSKA (reference sequence). CDR3 in DNA: TGCGCCCCGAGGGCCACGACCATGAATGAGCAGTTCTTC. The encoded protein is CAPRATTMNEQFF.

This chain connects TRBV10-3 to TRBJ2-4; D possibly uses TRBD1 or TRBD2 (6 bases each). The CDR3 is 15 residues long. Per germline, CDR1 ENHRY and CDR2 SYGVKD. The V end lost 3 bases, the J end lost 3 bases, and 12 bases lay between the germline ends. CDR3 sequence reads: CAISEGGQVKNIQYF. CDR3 nucleotide sequence: TGTGCCATCAGTGAAGGGGGGCAAGTCAAAAACATTCAGTACTTC.

This clonotype was counted many times. The CDR3 spells CASRTGDQPQHF. The CDR3 DNA reads as TGTGCCAGCAGGACCGGCGATCAGCCCCAGCATTTT. The chain combines TRBV6-6 with TRBJ1-5; D gene unclear. V was shortened by 6 bases and J by 5 bases, with 8 bases between the two germline ends. Germline values: CDR1 MNHNY, CDR2 SVGAGI (reference sequence). CDR3 length: 12 amino acids.